This T cell receptor (beta chain) emerged from a study of blood T cell repertoires in COVID-19. On the study more broadly: Samples of COVID-19 (acute and convalescent) were obtained from the United States, Italy and Spain. T cells, B-cell-depleted T cells, or PBMCs provided the cDNA or gDNA that served as material.

The V gene's germline CDR1 is GTSNPN and CDR2 SVGIG (reference sequence). V dropped 7 bases and J dropped 13 bases, with 16 bases sitting between them. The CDR3 contains 10 residues. Source study methods: Researchers report that nucleated cell counts were estimated from reference gene primer amplification. Assay used: immunoSEQ multiplex PCR; TCRdb lists only in-frame clones, some missing. V and J calls and clone size are copied from that table; D and trimming were computed from the DNA. In the table there are about 170,000 clones, 88% of which are singletons. This clone was detected only once. The sequencing input was peripheral blood. This TCR derives from a man in his sixties with acute or convalescent COVID-19. The rearrangement links TRBV30 to TRBJ1-2; possibly TRBD1 for D (6 bases). DNA of the CDR3: TGTGCCTTCGGACAGACTAAGAGCACCTTC. Its protein is CAFGQTKSTF.